One sample yielded the 24 T cell receptor beta chains listed below, sequenced in a study of OX40 agonist ivuxolimab in advanced cancers. Profiling relied on immunoSEQ multiplex PCR, and the TCRdb table lists in-frame clones only, not all of them. The repertoire holds 72,000 or so clones, with about 85% as singletons. The material was CD4+ or CD8+ T cells sorted from blood, obtained in a trial of the OX40 agonist ivuxolimab. These receptor sequences come from an adult with an advanced solid tumor such as melanoma, head and neck, liver or kidney cancer.

The J gene is TRBJ1-2, the V gene TRBV7-2; D might be TRBD1 (5 bases). The CDR3 contains 13 residues. Per germline, CDR1 SGHTA and CDR2 FQGNSA. Trimming took 3 bases from V and 6 from J, leaving 11 bases between them. CDR3 DNA: TGTGCCAGCAGCTTGGTAGGGGATAATGGCTACACCTTC. Residues: CASSLVGDNGYTF.

This clone was seen a few times. The sample carries other DNA sequences with the same CDR3. The chain is built from TRBV7-3 and TRBJ1-1; TRBD1 is a possible D gene (6 bases). V was shortened by 4 bases and J by 1 base, with 7 bases between the two germline ends. CDR1 and CDR2 (germline): SGHTA, FQGTGA. The CDR3 has 13 residues. The DNA for the CDR3 is TGTGCCAGCAGCTCACAGGGGAACACTGAAGCTTTCTTT. Residues: CASSSQGNTEAFF.

This chain uses TRBV6-5 with TRBJ1-2; 8 bases line up with TRBD1. CDR1 is MNHEY, CDR2 SVGAGI, per germline. The CDR3 runs 14 residues. V dropped 6 bases and J dropped 0; count of bases not matched to a gene: 3. The CDR3 spells CASRAGQANYGYTF. As DNA, the CDR3 is TGTGCCAGCAGAGCGGGACAGGCTAACTATGGCTACACCTTC.

The V gene is TRBV7-3, the J gene TRBJ2-3; D is unresolved. CDR1 and CDR2 (germline): SGHTA, FQGTGA. Trimming cost V 5 bases and J 2 bases, with 8 bases left between them. The CDR3 has 13 amino acids. The DNA for the CDR3 is TGTGCCAGCAGCCCCGGTTCCACAGATACGCAGTATTTT. Amino acids: CASSPGSTDTQYF.

The rearrangement links TRBV7-9 to TRBJ2-1; D ambiguous. V lost 5 bases and J 1 base, leaving 9 bases between the germline ends. This CDR3 region has 14 residues. The germline V gene encodes CDR1 SEHNR and CDR2 FQNEAQ (reference sequence). The CDR3 bases are TGTGCCAGCAGCCGCGACCGGTCCTACAATGAGCAGTTCTTC. Translated, it gives CASSRDRSYNEQFF.

V is TRBV7-2 and J is TRBJ1-2, with 8 bases that match TRBD1. The germline V gene encodes CDR1 SGHTA and CDR2 FQGNSA. The CDR3 length is 15 residues. V gave up 5 bases and J gave up 4 bases; unmatched junction bases: 9. The CDR3 bases are TGTGCCAGCAGCATAGACCGACAGGGGCTCTATGGCTACACCTTC. It specifies CASSIDRQGLYGYTF.

V usage is TRBV4-2 and J usage is TRBJ1-1, with a tentative D call TRBD1 (5 bases). The CDR3 length is 15 residues. V lost 5 bases and J lost 1, with 14 bases in between. Germline CDR1 is LGHNA and CDR2 is YNFKEQ. DNA of the CDR3: TGTGCCAGCAGCTCCCCAGGGTTGACGAACACTGAAGCTTTCTTT. Translated: CASSSPGLTNTEAFF.

The rearrangement links TRBV7-9 to TRBJ2-3, with unresolved D. This CDR3 is built from 12 residues. Germline V gene lookup returns CDR1 SEHNR and CDR2 FQNEAQ (reference sequence). V was pared by 5 bases and J by 4 bases, with 7 bases between. CDR3 region: CASSPQSDTQYF. CDR3 coding DNA: TGTGCCAGCAGCCCACAGTCAGATACGCAGTATTTT.

The chain couples TRBV27 to TRBJ2-1, with 9 nucleotides matching TRBD1. Losses at the gene ends were 9 bases for V and 3 bases for J; bases not matched to a gene: 9. Germline V gene lookup returns CDR1 MNHEY and CDR2 SMNVEV (reference sequence). The CDR3 has 15 amino acids. The DNA for the CDR3 is TGTGCCAGTTGGGAGGGACAGGGTTTCTACAATGAGCAGTTCTTC. This encodes CASWEGQGFYNEQFF.

The gene calls are TRBV19 and TRBJ2-5, with 8 bases identical to TRBD2. With V trimmed by 4 bases and J by 4 bases, 5 bases remained unmatched. Germline lookup yields CDR1 LNHDA and CDR2 SQIVND (reference sequence). The CDR3 totals 14 residues. Written as DNA, the CDR3 is TGTGCCAGTAGTAGAGGGACTAGGGGAGAGACCCAGTACTTC. As protein: CASSRGTRGETQYF. The variable domain in full, completed from reference TRBV19 and TRBJ2-5, reads DGGITQSPKYLFRKEGQNVTLSCEQNLNHDAMYWYRQDPGQGLRLIYYSQIVNDFQKGDIAEGYSVSREKKESFPLTVTSAQKNPTAFYLCASSRGTRGETQYFGPGTRLLVL.

The chain recombines TRBV5-1 with TRBJ2-5; D unclear. The germline gives CDR1 SGHRS, CDR2 YFSETQ. V lost 0 bases to trimming and J lost 1 base, with 13 bases between them. CDR3 length: 16 amino acids. CDR3 bases: TGCGCCAGCAGCTTGGGGTCTCGTAGGTCCCAAGAGACCCAGTACTTC. It is translated as CASSLGSRRSQETQYF.

This chain connects TRBV4-2 to TRBJ1-1, with no clear D. CDR3 length: 12 residues. V lost 5 bases, J lost 0 bases, and 4 bases lay in between. Per the germline V gene, CDR1 is LGHNA and CDR2 is YNFKEQ. The CDR3 here is CASSFLNTEAFF. The CDR3 DNA is TGTGCCAGCAGCTTCCTGAACACTGAAGCTTTCTTT.

The CDR3 here is CASSIDQSGNTIYF. In DNA form, the CDR3 reads TGTGCCAGTAGTATCGACCAATCTGGAAACACCATATATTTT. The chain uses TRBV19 and TRBJ1-3; no firm D call. The CDR3 runs to 14 residues. Trimming took off 3 bases at V and 1 base at J, with 7 bases between the two ends. Germline CDR1 LNHDA, CDR2 SQIVND (reference sequence).

This chain uses TRBV7-6 with TRBJ2-1; TRBD2 matches at 8 bases. This CDR3 comprises 16 residues. CDR1 is SGHVS, CDR2 FNYEAQ, per germline. V lost 7 bases and J lost 3; bases outside the gene matches: 11. The DNA of the CDR3 is TGTGCCAGCACCCAAGGGGCGGGAGGAGGCTACAATGAGCAGTTCTTC. It is translated as CASTQGAGGGYNEQFF.

This clone has just one count. The rearrangement links TRBV10-3 to TRBJ2-1; tentative D call: TRBD2 (5 bases). Germline CDR1 is ENHRY and CDR2 is SYGVKD. The V gene lost 6 bases and the J gene lost 1 base, with 25 bases spanning the gap. There are 19 residues in the CDR3. This CDR3 reads CAISHDLGGGYNSYNEQFF. CDR3 in DNA: TGTGCCATCAGCCACGACCTAGGCGGAGGATACAATTCCTACAATGAGCAGTTCTTC.

This clone showed up just a few times. The chain links TRBV30 to TRBJ1-5; D unclear. Germline V gives CDR1 GTSNPN, CDR2 SVGIG (reference sequence). V dropped 1 base and J dropped 3 bases, with 10 bases sitting between them. This CDR3 is 14 amino acids long. The CDR3: CAWSASQYNQPQHF. The CDR3 coding sequence is TGTGCCTGGAGTGCCTCACAGTACAATCAGCCCCAGCATTTT.

This clone was counted only a few times. This CDR3 is CASSIQGAFTDTQYF. In DNA form, the CDR3 reads TGTGCCAGCAGCATTCAGGGGGCCTTCACAGATACGCAGTATTTT. The chain couples TRBV5-4 to TRBJ2-3; TRBD1 matches at 8 bases. CDR3 size: 15 residues. Germline loops: CDR1 SGHNT, CDR2 YYREEE (reference sequence). The J segment lost 2 bases and the V segment lost 4 bases, leaving 6 bases of the junction unmatched.

V gene TRBV5-1 combines with J gene TRBJ1-2; D gene ambiguous. The CDR3 loop spans 14 amino acids. V gave up 0 bases and J gave up 7 bases, with 13 bases separating them. CDR1 and CDR2 from the germline V gene are SGHRS and YFSETQ. The CDR3 bases are TGCGCCAGCAGCTTGGCCGAGGTCAGCTCTGGCTACACCTTC. Protein sequence: CASSLAEVSSGYTF.

This sequence joins TRBV5-1 and TRBJ1-5; the D gene is possibly TRBD1 (5 bases). V lost 3 bases and J lost 4, with 8 bases in between. The germline V gene encodes CDR1 SGHRS and CDR2 YFSETQ. This CDR3 contains 13 residues. Here the CDR3 reads CASSWDGNQPQHF. The DNA for the CDR3 is TGCGCCAGCAGCTGGGACGGGAATCAGCCCCAGCATTTT.

The CDR3 coding sequence is TGTGCCAGCAGCGCCCCAGGGGGCAGGACAGATACGCAGTATTTT. It encodes CASSAPGGRTDTQYF. The rearrangement links TRBV7-2 to TRBJ2-3; TRBD1 matches 8 bases. Trimming cost V 5 bases and J 3 bases; bases outside gene matches: 7. There are 15 residues in the CDR3. Germline loops: CDR1 SGHTA, CDR2 FQGNSA. Based on the CDR3 plus reference TRBV7-2 and TRBJ2-3, the full variable domain is GAGVSQSPSNKVTEKGKDVELRCDPISGHTALYWYRQSLGQGLEFLIYFQGNSAPDKSGLPSDRFSAERTGGSVSTLTIQRTQQEDSAVYLCASSAPGGRTDTQYFGPGTRLTVL.

This clone showed up just a few times. V and J are TRBV18 and TRBJ2-1; D may correspond to TRBD1 or TRBD2 (6 bases each). The germline gives CDR1 KGHSH, CDR2 LQKENI. Between the trimmed V and J ends, which lost 0 bases and 2 bases, there was a span of 14 bases. This CDR3 contains 17 residues. In DNA form, the CDR3 reads TGTGCCAGCTCACCACCGGGTTCGGGGGCAGCCTACAATGAGCAGTTCTTC. Its translation: CASSPPGSGAAYNEQFF.

About this clone itself: This may stem from a read error, because a much larger clone lies one nucleotide away. Other DNA sequences in this specimen translate into the identical CDR3. The J gene is TRBJ1-1, the V gene TRBV27; D remains unclear. The CDR3 is 13 amino acids. Germline V CDR1 and CDR2: MNHEY, SMNVEV (reference sequence). CDR3 in amino acids: CASSFGAGTEAFF. The CDR3 nucleotides are TGTGCTAGCAGTTTTGGCGCGGGAACTGAAGCTTTCTTT.

V gene TRBV19 combines with J gene TRBJ1-5; 7 bases align to TRBD1. In germline, CDR1 is LNHDA, CDR2 SQIVND (reference sequence). This CDR3 is built from 17 residues. After removal of 2 bases from V and 2 bases from J, the junction contained 9 bases not matched to a gene. The CDR3 DNA is TGTGCCAGTAGTATAAGGGTAACAGGGGATCGCAATCAGCCCCAGCATTTT. Its protein product is CASSIRVTGDRNQPQHF.

V usage is TRBV4-1 and J usage is TRBJ1-1; D unresolved. V was clipped by 0 bases and J by 2 bases, with 4 bases between them. Germline CDR1 and CDR2: MGHRA and YSYEKL. The CDR3 has 13 amino acids. The CDR3 here is CASSQEANTEAFF. The CDR3 nucleotides read TGCGCCAGCAGCCAAGAGGCAAACACTGAAGCTTTCTTT.